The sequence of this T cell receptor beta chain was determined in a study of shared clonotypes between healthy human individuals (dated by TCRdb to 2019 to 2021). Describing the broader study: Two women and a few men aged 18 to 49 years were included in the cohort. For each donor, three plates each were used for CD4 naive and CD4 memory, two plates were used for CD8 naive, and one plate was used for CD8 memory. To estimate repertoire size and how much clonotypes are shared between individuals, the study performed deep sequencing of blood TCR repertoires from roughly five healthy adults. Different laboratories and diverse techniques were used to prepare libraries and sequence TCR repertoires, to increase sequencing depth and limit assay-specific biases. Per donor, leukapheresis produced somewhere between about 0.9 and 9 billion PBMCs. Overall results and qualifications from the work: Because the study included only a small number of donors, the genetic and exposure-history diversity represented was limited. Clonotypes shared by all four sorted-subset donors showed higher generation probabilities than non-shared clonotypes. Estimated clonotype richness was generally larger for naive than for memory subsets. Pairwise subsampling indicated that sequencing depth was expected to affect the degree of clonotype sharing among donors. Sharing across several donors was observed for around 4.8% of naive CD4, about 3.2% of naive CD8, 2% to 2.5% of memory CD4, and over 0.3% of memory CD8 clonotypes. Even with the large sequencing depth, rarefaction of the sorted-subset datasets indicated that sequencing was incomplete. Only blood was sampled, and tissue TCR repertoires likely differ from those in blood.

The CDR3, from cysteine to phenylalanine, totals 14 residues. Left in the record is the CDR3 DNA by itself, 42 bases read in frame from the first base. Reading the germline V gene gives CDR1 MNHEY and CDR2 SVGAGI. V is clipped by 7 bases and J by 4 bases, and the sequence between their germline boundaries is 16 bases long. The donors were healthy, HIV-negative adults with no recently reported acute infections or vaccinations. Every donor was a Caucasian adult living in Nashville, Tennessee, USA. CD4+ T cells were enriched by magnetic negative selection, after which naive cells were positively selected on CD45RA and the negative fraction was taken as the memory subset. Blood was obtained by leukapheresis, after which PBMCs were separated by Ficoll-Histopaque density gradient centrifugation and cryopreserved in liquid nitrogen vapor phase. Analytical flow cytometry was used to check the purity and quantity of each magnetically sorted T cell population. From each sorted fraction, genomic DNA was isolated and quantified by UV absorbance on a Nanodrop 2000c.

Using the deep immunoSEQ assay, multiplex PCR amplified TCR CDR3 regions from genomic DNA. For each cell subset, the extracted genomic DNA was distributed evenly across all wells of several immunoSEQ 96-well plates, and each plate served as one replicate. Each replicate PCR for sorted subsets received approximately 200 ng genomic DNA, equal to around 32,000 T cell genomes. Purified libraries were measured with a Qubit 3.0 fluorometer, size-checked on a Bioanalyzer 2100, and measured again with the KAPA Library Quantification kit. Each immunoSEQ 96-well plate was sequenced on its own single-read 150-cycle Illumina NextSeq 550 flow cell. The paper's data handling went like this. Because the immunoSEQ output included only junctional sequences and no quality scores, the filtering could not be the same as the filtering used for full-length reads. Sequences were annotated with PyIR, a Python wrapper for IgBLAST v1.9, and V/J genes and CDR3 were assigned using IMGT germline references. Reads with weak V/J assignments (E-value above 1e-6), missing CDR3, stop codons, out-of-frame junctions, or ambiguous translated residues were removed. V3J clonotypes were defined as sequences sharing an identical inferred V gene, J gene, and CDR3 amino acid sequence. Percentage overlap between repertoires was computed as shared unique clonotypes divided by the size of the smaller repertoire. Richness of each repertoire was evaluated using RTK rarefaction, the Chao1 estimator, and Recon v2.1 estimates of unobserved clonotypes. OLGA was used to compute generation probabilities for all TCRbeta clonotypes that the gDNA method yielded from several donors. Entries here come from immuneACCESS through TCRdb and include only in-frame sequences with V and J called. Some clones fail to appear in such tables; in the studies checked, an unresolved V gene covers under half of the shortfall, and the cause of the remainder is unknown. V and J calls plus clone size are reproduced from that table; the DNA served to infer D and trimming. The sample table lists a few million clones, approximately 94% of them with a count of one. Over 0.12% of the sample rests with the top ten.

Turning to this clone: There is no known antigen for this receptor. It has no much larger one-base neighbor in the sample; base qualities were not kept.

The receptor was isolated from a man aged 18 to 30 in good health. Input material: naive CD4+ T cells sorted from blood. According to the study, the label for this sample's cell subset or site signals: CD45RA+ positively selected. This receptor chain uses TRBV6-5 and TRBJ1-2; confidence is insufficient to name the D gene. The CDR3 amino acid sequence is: CASKPFGSSYGYTF. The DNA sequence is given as TGTGCCAGCAAGCCTTTCGGCTCATCCTATGGCTACACCTTC.